The clone carrying this T cell receptor (beta chain) was seen only a few times. Its specificity is not known. The data originate from a study of identical twins. Whole-study results and caveats: For out-of-frame beta sequences, excess twin sharing was weaker. Twin sharing of out-of-frame TCR alpha was underestimated by models in monozygotic pairs.

With 1 base removed from V and 5 bases from J, the gap between germline ends came to 9 bases. The CDR3 has 13 residues. A universal primer binding site was introduced by template switching. The final cDNA contained unique molecular identifiers. TCRdb re-called the 5' RACE reads through MiXCR, storing one row per CDR3 protein. This table holds 600,000 to 800,000 distinct CDR3 sequences, about 20% found once. The same data also contributed to another study, on T cells expressing NK-cell markers. From that second work: Four donors showed these clonotypes also leading the CD3+CD56-NKG2C+ fraction.

Sequencing used PBMCs. The chain is built from TRBV12-3 or TRBV12-4 and TRBJ2-7; the D is unclear. This receptor was taken from a woman younger than 30 in good health. Here the CDR3 reads CASSLGRYDEQYF. CDR3 nucleotide sequence: TGTGCCAGCAGTTTAGGGCGGTACGACGAGCAGTACTTC.